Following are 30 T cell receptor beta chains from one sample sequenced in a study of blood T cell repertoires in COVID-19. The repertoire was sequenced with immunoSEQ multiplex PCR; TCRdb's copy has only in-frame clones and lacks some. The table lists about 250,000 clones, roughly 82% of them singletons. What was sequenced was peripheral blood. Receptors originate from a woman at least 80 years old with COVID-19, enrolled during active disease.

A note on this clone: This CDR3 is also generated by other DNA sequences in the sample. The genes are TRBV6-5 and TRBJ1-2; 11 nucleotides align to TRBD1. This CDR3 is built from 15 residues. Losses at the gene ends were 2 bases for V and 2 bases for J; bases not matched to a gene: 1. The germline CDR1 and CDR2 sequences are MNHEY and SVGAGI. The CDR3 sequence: CASSYRDRGNYGYTF. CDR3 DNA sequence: TGTGCCAGCAGTTACCGGGACAGGGGGAACTATGGCTACACCTTC.

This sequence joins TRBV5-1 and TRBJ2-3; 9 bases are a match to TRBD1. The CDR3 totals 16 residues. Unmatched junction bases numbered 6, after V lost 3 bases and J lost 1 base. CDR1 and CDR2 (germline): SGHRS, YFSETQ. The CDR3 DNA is TGCGCCAGCAGCTCGGGACGGACAGGGGGCACAGATACGCAGTATTTT. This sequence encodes CASSSGRTGGTDTQYF.

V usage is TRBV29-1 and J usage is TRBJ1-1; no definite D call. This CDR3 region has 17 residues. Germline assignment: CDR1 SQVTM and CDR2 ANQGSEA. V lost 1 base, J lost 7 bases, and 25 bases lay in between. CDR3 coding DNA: TGCAGCGTTGAAGGCCAAGGAGGGTTTACTTTAGGCAATGAAGCTTTCTTT. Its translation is CSVEGQGGFTLGNEAFF.

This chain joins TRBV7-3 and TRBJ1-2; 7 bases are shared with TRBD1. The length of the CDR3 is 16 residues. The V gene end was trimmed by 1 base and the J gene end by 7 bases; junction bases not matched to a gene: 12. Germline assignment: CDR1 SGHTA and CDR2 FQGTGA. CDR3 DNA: TGTGCCAGCAGCTTAAACCCCGGACAGGTAGGGGGTGGCTACACCTTC. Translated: CASSLNPGQVGGGYTF.

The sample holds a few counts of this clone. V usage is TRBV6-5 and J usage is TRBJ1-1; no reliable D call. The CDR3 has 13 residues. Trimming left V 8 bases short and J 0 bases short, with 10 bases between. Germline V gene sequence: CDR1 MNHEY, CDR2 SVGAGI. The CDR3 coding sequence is TGTGCCAGCTCAGGTACCGTGAACACTGAAGCTTTCTTT. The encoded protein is CASSGTVNTEAFF.

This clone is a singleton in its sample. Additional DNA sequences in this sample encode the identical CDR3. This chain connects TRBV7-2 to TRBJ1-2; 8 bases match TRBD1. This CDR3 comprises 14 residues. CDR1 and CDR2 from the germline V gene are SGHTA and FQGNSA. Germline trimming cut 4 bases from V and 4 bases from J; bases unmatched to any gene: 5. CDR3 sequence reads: CASSSDRGGYGYTF. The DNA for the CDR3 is TGTGCCAGCAGCTCAGACAGGGGCGGCTATGGCTACACCTTC. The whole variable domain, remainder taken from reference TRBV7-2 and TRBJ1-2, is GAGVSQSPSNKVTEKGKDVELRCDPISGHTALYWYRQSLGQGLEFLIYFQGNSAPDKSGLPSDRFSAERTGGSVSTLTIQRTQQEDSAVYLCASSSDRGGYGYTFGSGTRLTVV.

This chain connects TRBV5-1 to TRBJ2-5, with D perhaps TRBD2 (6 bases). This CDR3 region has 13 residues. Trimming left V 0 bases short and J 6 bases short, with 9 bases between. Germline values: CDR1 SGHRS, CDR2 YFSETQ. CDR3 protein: CASSLGGVQTQYF. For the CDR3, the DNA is TGCGCCAGCAGCTTGGGGGGGGTGCAGACCCAGTACTTC.

The DNA of the CDR3 is TGTGCCAGCAGCTTATGGCGGACAGGGGGTAGCGATGAGCAGTTCTTC. The encoded protein is CASSLWRTGGSDEQFF. The chain uses TRBV7-2 and TRBJ2-1, with 10 bases aligning to TRBD1. Germline CDR1 reads SGHTA; CDR2 reads FQGNSA. The ends lost 2 bases at V and 8 bases at J; junction bases unmatched: 9. This CDR3 spans 16 amino acids.

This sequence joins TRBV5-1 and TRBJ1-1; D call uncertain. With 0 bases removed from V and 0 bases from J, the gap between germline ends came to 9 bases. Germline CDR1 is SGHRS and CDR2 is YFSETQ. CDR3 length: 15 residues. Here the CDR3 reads CASSLEASMNTEAFF. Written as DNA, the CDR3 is TGCGCCAGCAGCTTGGAAGCAAGTATGAACACTGAAGCTTTCTTT.

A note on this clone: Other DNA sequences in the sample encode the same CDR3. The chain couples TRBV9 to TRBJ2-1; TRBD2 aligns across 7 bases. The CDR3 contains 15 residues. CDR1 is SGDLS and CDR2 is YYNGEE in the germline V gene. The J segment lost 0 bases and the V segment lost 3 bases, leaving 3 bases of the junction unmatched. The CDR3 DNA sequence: TGTGCCAGCAGCGCCGGGGGGAGCTCCTACAATGAGCAGTTCTTC. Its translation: CASSAGGSSYNEQFF.

The CDR3 protein is CASSPTTGRPSPVGYTF. CDR3 in DNA: TGTGCCAGCAGCCCCACGACAGGGAGGCCTAGTCCGGTCGGCTACACCTTC. The V gene is TRBV11-2, the J gene TRBJ1-2; 7 nucleotides align to TRBD1. The CDR3 is made up of 17 amino acids. V shed 5 bases, J shed 8 bases, and the junction held 20 bases outside the gene matches. CDR1 and CDR2 (germline): SGHAT, FQNNGV.

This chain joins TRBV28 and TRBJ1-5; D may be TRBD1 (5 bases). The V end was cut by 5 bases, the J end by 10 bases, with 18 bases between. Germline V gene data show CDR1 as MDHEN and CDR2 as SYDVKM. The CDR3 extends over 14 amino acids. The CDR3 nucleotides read TGTGCCAGCAGTCCCGGTGGACAACTCTTACCCCAGCATTTT. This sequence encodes CASSPGGQLLPQHF.

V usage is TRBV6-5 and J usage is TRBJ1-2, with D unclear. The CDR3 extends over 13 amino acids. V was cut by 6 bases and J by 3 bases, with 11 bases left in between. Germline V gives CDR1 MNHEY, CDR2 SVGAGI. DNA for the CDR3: TGTGCCAGCAGCCTTCGGACTGACTATGGCTACACCTTC. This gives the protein CASSLRTDYGYTF.

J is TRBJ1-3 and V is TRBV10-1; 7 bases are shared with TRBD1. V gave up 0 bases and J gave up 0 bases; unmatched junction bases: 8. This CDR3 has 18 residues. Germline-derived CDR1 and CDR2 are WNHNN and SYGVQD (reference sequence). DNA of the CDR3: TGCGCCAGCAGTGAGTCGGGACAGACAACCCCCTCTGGAAACACCATATATTTT. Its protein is CASSESGQTTPSGNTIYF.

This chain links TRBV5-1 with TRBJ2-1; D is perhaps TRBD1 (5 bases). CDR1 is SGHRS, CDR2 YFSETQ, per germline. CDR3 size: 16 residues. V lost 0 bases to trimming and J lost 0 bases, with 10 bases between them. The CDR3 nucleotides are TGCGCCAGCAGCTTGGAGGGTGACAGCTCCTACAATGAGCAGTTCTTC. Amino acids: CASSLEGDSSYNEQFF.

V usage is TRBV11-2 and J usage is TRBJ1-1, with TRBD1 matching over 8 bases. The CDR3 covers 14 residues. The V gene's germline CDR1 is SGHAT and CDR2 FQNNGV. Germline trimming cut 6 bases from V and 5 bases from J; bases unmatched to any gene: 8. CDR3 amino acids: CASSLHQGATEAFF. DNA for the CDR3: TGTGCCAGCAGTCTCCACCAGGGGGCTACTGAAGCTTTCTTT.

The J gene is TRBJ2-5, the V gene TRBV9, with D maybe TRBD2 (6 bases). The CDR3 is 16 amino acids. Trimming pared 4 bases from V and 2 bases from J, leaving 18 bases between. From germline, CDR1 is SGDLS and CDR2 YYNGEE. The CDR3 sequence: CASSRGGGKGQETQYF. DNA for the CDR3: TGTGCCAGCAGCCGTGGTGGGGGGAAGGGGCAAGAGACCCAGTACTTC.

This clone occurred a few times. CDR3 residues: CASSSGTPASTDTQYF. The DNA of the CDR3 is TGTGCCAGCAGTTCCGGGACTCCAGCTAGCACAGATACGCAGTATTTT. The chain joins TRBV2 to TRBJ2-3; a possible D gene is TRBD2 (6 bases). This CDR3 spans 16 amino acids. V was pared by 5 bases and J by 0 bases, with 15 bases between. Germline V gene lookup returns CDR1 SNHLY and CDR2 FYNNEI.

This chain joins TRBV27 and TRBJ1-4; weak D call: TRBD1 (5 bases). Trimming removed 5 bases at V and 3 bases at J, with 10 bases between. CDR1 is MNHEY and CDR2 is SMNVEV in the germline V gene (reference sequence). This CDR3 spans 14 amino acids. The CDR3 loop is CASSTTVSNEKLFF. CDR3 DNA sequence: TGTGCCAGCAGTACGACAGTTTCTAATGAAAAACTGTTTTTT. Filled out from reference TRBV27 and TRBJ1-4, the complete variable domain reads EAQVTQNPRYLITVTGKKLTVTCSQNMNHEYMSWYRQDPGLGLRQIYYSMNVEVTDKGDVPEGYKVSRKEKRNFPLILESPSPNQTSLYFCASSTTVSNEKLFFGSGTQLSVL.

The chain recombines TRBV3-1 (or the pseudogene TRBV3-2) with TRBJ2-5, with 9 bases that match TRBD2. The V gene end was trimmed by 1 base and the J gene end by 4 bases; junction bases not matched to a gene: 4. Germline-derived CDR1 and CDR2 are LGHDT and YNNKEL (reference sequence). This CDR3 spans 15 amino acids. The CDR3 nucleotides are TGTGCCAGCAGCCAAGGGCGGGGGGGGTTAGAGACCCAGTACTTC. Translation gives CASSQGRGGLETQYF.

The chain's CDR3 is CASSQVLAGGSAGELFF. Written as DNA, the CDR3 is TGTGCCAGCAGCCAAGTCCTAGCGGGGGGGTCAGCCGGGGAGCTGTTTTTT. The chain carries TRBV4-2 and TRBJ2-2, with TRBD2 matching 12 bases. The CDR3 is 17 residues long. In germline, CDR1 is LGHNA, CDR2 YNFKEQ. Trimming at V came to 1 base and at J to 6 bases, leaving 6 bases not matched to a gene.

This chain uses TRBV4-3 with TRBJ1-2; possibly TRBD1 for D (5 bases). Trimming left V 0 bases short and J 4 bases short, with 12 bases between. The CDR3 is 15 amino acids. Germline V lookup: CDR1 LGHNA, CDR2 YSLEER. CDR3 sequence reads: CASSQDWTYRYGYTF. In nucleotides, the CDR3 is TGCGCCAGCAGCCAAGACTGGACATACCGCTATGGCTACACCTTC.

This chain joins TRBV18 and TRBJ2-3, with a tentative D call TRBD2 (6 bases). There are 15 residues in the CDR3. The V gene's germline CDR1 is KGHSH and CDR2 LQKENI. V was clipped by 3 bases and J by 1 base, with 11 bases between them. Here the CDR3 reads CASSPGTGGTDTQYF. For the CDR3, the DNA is TGTGCCAGCTCACCGGGAACGGGGGGCACAGATACGCAGTATTTT.

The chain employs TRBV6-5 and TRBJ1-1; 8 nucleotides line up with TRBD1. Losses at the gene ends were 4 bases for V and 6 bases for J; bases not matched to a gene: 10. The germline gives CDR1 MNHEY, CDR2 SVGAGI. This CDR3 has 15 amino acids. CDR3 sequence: CASSFGQGKGAEAFF. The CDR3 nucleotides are TGTGCCAGCAGTTTCGGACAGGGAAAAGGTGCTGAAGCTTTCTTT.

Here the CDR3 DNA reads TGTGCCAGCAGTCAATCGCCGGGGGGTTTGGGCAATCAGCCCCAGCATTTT. The encoded protein is CASSQSPGGLGNQPQHF. The gene calls are TRBV2 and TRBJ1-5; weak D call: TRBD1 (5 bases). This CDR3 spans 17 amino acids. Per the germline V gene, CDR1 is SNHLY and CDR2 is FYNNEI. Trimming removed 5 bases from V and 2 bases from J, with 19 bases in between.

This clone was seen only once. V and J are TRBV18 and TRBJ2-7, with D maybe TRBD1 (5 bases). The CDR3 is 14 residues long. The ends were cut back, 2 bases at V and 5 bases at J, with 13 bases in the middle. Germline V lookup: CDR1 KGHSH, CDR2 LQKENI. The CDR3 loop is CASSPGIGADEQYV. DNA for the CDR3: TGTGCCAGCTCACCAGGTATTGGGGCGGACGAGCAGTACGTC.

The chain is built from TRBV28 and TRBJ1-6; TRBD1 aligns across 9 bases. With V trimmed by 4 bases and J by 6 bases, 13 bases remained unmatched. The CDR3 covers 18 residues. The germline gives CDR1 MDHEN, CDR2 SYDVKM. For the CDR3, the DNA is TGTGCCAGCAGTTCCTCCGCCGGGACAGGGTCACGTAATTCACCCCTCCACTTT. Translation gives CASSSSAGTGSRNSPLHF.

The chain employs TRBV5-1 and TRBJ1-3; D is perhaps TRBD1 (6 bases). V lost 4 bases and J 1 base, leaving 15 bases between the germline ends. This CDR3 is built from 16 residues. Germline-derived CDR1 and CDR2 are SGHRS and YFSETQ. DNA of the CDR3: TGCGCCAGCAGCCAACAAACAGGGAGTTCTGGAAACACCATATATTTT. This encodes CASSQQTGSSGNTIYF.

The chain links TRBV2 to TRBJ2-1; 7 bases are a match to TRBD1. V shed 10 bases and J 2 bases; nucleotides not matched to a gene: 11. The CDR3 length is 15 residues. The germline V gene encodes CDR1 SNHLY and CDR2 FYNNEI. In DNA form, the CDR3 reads TGTGCCACCCAGACAGGGAACGTCCCCTACAATGAGCAGTTCTTC. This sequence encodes CATQTGNVPYNEQFF.

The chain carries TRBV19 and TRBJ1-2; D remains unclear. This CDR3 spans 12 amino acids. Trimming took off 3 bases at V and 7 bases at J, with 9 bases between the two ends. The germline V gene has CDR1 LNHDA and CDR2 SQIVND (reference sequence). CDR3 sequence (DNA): TGTGCCAGTAGTATGGCCGAGCGTGGCTACACCTTC. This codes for CASSMAERGYTF. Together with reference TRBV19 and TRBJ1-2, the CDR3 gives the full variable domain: DGGITQSPKYLFRKEGQNVTLSCEQNLNHDAMYWYRQDPGQGLRLIYYSQIVNDFQKGDIAEGYSVSREKKESFPLTVTSAQKNPTAFYLCASSMAERGYTFGSGTRLTVV.